These 7 T cell receptor beta chains originate from one sample sequenced in a study of blood T cell repertoires in COVID-19. Clones were sequenced by immunoSEQ multiplex PCR, and TCRdb holds only the in-frame ones, with some missing. This table holds about 170,000 clones, around 84% found once. Material for sequencing was peripheral blood. These receptors all stem from a woman in her 70s with COVID-19, enrolled during active disease.

The rearrangement joins TRBV4-1 to TRBJ1-6; no clear D gene. Germline V gene lookup returns CDR1 MGHRA and CDR2 YSYEKL. This CDR3 is built from 17 residues. With 0 bases removed from V and 0 bases from J, the gap between germline ends came to 9 bases. CDR3 coding DNA: TGCGCCAGCAGCCAAGAGCACGCCAGCTCCTATAATTCACCCCTCCACTTT. Translation gives CASSQEHASSYNSPLHF.

V usage is TRBV7-2 and J usage is TRBJ1-6, with a possible D match to TRBD1 (5 bases). The CDR3 sequence is 16 residues long. V was pared by 4 bases and J by 7 bases, with 17 bases between. Germline V gives CDR1 SGHTA, CDR2 FQGNSA. The CDR3 loop is CASSSSRSGLNSPLHF. CDR3 bases: TGTGCCAGCAGCTCCTCCCGGTCGGGACTGAATTCACCCCTCCACTTT.

The genes are TRBV6-5 and TRBJ1-1; perhaps TRBD1 as D (5 bases). Germline CDR1 MNHEY, CDR2 SVGAGI. The CDR3 is 13 residues long. V lost 6 bases and J lost 5, with 13 bases in between. CDR3 sequence reads: CASSKGGVTEAFF. CDR3 nucleotides: TGTGCCAGCAGCAAGGGAGGGGTTACTGAAGCTTTCTTT.

The rearrangement joins TRBV28 to TRBJ1-5; a possible D gene is TRBD1 (5 bases). CDR1 and CDR2 from the germline V gene are MDHEN and SYDVKM. This CDR3 comprises 15 residues. Between the trimmed V and J ends, which lost 7 bases and 5 bases, there was a span of 18 bases. CDR3 residues: CASTKQGYLDQPQHF. Written as DNA, the CDR3 is TGTGCCAGCACTAAGCAGGGATACCTCGATCAGCCCCAGCATTTT.

V usage is TRBV5-1 and J usage is TRBJ2-4; 7 bases agree with TRBD1. V shed 3 bases and J 9 bases; nucleotides not matched to a gene: 9. There are 14 residues in the CDR3. Germline lookup yields CDR1 SGHRS and CDR2 YFSETQ. CDR3: CASSSSTGASIQYF. The CDR3 coding sequence is TGCGCCAGCAGCTCCTCTACAGGGGCGAGCATTCAGTACTTC.

Written as DNA, the CDR3 is TGTGCCAGCAGCTTAGCGGACAGAGACTACGAGCAGTACTTC. Translated, it gives CASSLADRDYEQYF. The gene calls are TRBV7-2 and TRBJ2-7, with a weak D call TRBD1 (6 bases). Trimming took off 0 bases at V and 3 bases at J, with 9 bases between the two ends. The germline V gene encodes CDR1 SGHTA and CDR2 FQGNSA. The CDR3 is 14 residues long.

The chain couples TRBV15 to TRBJ1-5; D perhaps matches TRBD1 (5 bases). There are 15 residues in the CDR3. Germline CDR1 is LNHNV and CDR2 is YYDKDF (reference sequence). The germline V and J ends were trimmed by 3 bases and 5 bases, with 14 bases remaining between them. The CDR3 region has the DNA TGTGCCACCAGCAGTGGACATACGTGGGATCAGCCCCAGCATTTT. Translated, it gives CATSSGHTWDQPQHF.